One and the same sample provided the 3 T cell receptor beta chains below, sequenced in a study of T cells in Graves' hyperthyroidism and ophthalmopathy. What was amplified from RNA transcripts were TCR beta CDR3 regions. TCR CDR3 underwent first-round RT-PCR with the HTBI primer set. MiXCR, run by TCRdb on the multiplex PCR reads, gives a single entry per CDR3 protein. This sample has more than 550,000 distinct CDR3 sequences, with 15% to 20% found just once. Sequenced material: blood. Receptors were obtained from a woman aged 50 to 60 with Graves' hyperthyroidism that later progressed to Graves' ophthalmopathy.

CDR3 region: CASRPGRPYEKLFF. In DNA, the CDR3 is TGTGCCAGCAGGCCCGGGCGCCCGTATGAGAAGCTGTTTTTT. The rearrangement joins TRBV12-3 or TRBV12-4 to TRBJ2-2, with D hard to call. V lost 6 bases and J 12 bases, leaving 20 bases between the germline ends. The CDR3 runs 14 residues.

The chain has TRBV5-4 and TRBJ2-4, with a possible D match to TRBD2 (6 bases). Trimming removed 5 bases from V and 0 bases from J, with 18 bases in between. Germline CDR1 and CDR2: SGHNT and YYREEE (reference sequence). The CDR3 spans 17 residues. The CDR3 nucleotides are TGTGCCAGCAGTCAAACGCGGACGGGGGTAGCCAAAAACATTCAGTACTTC. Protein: CASSQTRTGVAKNIQYF. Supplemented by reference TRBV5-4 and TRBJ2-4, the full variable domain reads ETGVTQSPTHLIKTRGQQVTLRCSSQSGHNTVSWYQQALGQGPQFIFQYYREEENGRGNFPPRFSGLQFPNYSSELNVNALELDDSALYLCASSQTRTGVAKNIQYFGAGTRLSVL.

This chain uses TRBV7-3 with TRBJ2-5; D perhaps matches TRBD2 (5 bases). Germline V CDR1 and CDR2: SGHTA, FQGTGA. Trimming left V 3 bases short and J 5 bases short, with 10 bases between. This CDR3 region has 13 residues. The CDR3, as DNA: TGTGCCAGCAGCTTCACTAGTAGGGAGACCCAGTACTTC. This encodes CASSFTSRETQYF.